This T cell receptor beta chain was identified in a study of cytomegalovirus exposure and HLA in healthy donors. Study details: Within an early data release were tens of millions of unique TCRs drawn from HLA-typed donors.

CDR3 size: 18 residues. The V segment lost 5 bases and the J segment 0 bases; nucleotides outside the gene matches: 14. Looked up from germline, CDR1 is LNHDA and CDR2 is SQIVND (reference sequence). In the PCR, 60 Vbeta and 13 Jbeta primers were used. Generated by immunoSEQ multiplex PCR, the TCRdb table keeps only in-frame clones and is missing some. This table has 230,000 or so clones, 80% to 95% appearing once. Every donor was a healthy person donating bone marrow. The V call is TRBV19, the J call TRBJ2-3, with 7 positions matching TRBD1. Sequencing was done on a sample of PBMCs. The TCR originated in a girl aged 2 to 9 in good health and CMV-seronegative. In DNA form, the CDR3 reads TGTGCCAGTAGTCCACGGCCGACGGACAGGCCTAGCACAGATACGCAGTATTTT. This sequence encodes CASSPRPTDRPSTDTQYF. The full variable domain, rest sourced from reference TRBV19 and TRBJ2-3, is DGGITQSPKYLFRKEGQNVTLSCEQNLNHDAMYWYRQDPGQGLRLIYYSQIVNDFQKGDIAEGYSVSREKKESFPLTVTSAQKNPTAFYLCASSPRPTDRPSTDTQYFGPGTRLTVL.